The next 13 T cell receptor beta chains were all read from a single sample in a study of T cell responses to AZD1222 COVID-19 vaccine. Data came from immunoSEQ multiplex PCR; TCRdb stores just in-frame clones and leaves some out. Of 70,000 to 85,000 clones listed, roughly 85% were seen once; the top ten hold about 1.3%. Sample: peripheral blood, taken 28 days after the second AZD1222 dose. The receptors shown here come from an adult who received the AZD1222 COVID-19 vaccine.

The rearrangement uses TRBV19 and TRBJ2-3; 10 bases align to TRBD2. Germline V gene lookup returns CDR1 LNHDA and CDR2 SQIVND (reference sequence). With 6 bases clipped from V and 2 bases from J, the junction kept 5 bases outside the gene matches. This CDR3 spans 15 amino acids. CDR3 residues: CASRFGTSDTDTQYF. The CDR3 bases are TGTGCCAGTAGGTTCGGGACTAGCGACACAGATACGCAGTATTTT.

This sequence joins TRBV7-2 and TRBJ2-3; 7 bases agree with TRBD2. CDR3 length: 16 residues. Germline loops: CDR1 SGHTA, CDR2 FQGNSA. V shed 5 bases and J 4 bases; nucleotides not matched to a gene: 12. CDR3 protein: CASSILPGGAPDTQYF. The DNA of the CDR3 is TGTGCCAGCAGCATACTTCCGGGGGGAGCCCCAGATACGCAGTATTTT.

The chain recombines TRBV2 with TRBJ2-1; D ambiguous. The length of the CDR3 is 14 residues. CDR1 is SNHLY and CDR2 is FYNNEI in the germline V gene. The V gene lost 1 base and the J gene lost 0 bases, with 4 bases spanning the gap. DNA for the CDR3: TGTGCCAGCAGTGAAGGGGACTCCTACAATGAGCAGTTCTTC. Encoded protein: CASSEGDSYNEQFF.

The genes are TRBV29-1 and TRBJ1-1; 7 bases align to TRBD1. The CDR3 length is 13 residues. V was pared by 7 bases and J by 1 base, with 6 bases of the junction left unmatched. CDR1 and CDR2 (germline): SQVTM, ANQGSEA. CDR3 nucleotides: TGCAGCGCCGAGACAGGGAGGAACACTGAAGCTTTCTTT. Protein sequence: CSAETGRNTEAFF.

The chain links TRBV27 to TRBJ1-1, with 7 bases fitting TRBD1. V lost 2 bases and J lost 5; bases outside the gene matches: 5. In germline, CDR1 is MNHEY, CDR2 SMNVEV (reference sequence). This CDR3 contains 14 residues. Written as DNA, the CDR3 is TGTGCCAGCAGTTTAGCCAGGGGGAAAACTGAAGCTTTCTTT. Its protein is CASSLARGKTEAFF.

The V and J genes are TRBV5-4 and TRBJ2-7, with TRBD1 matching 7 bases. CDR3 length: 13 amino acids. Germline V CDR1 and CDR2: SGHNT, YYREEE (reference sequence). V shed 4 bases and J 2 bases; nucleotides not matched to a gene: 3. CDR3 bases: TGTGCCAGCAGCGGGGGACAGACCTACGAGCAGTACTTC. Encoded protein: CASSGGQTYEQYF.

This sequence joins TRBV18 and TRBJ1-1; TRBD1 aligns across 8 bases. Germline assignment: CDR1 KGHSH and CDR2 LQKENI. Losses at the gene ends were 4 bases for V and 1 base for J; bases not matched to a gene: 8. CDR3 size: 16 residues. Here the CDR3 DNA reads TGTGCCAGCTCACTTCGCCAGGGGGCTGGGAACACTGAAGCTTTCTTT. It translates to CASSLRQGAGNTEAFF.

This chain joins TRBV9 and TRBJ1-1; tentatively, D is TRBD1 (5 bases). The V gene lost 4 bases and the J gene lost 5 bases, with 18 bases spanning the gap. Per germline, CDR1 SGDLS and CDR2 YYNGEE. CDR3 length: 15 amino acids. The CDR3 nucleotides are TGTGCCAGCAGCCCCGGGACTTATGATAGGACTGAAGCTTTCTTT. Amino acid sequence: CASSPGTYDRTEAFF.

V is TRBV28 and J is TRBJ1-5; a possible D gene is TRBD1 (5 bases). V gave up 5 bases and J gave up 2 bases, with 16 bases separating them. This CDR3 region has 16 residues. Germline assignment: CDR1 MDHEN and CDR2 SYDVKM. The CDR3 nucleotides read TGTGCCAGCAGTCCAGGGACGCTGGCTGGCAATCAGCCCCAGCATTTT. Its protein is CASSPGTLAGNQPQHF.

CDR3 sequence: CASSLKNTEAFF. Here the CDR3 DNA reads TGTGCCAGCAGCTTAAAGAACACTGAAGCTTTCTTT. The rearrangement uses TRBV7-9 and TRBJ1-1; D gene unclear. CDR3 size: 12 residues. Germline CDR1 and CDR2: SEHNR and FQNEAQ (reference sequence). Trimming took 2 bases from V and 1 from J, leaving 2 bases between them.

The J gene is TRBJ2-1, the V gene TRBV3-1 (or the pseudogene TRBV3-2); D is perhaps TRBD2 (5 bases). The CDR3 spans 15 residues. V dropped 0 bases and J dropped 6 bases, with 12 bases sitting between them. Germline V lookup: CDR1 LGHDT, CDR2 YNNKEL (reference sequence). CDR3 loop: CASSQEGLAGNEQFF. The CDR3 bases are TGTGCCAGCAGCCAAGAGGGTCTAGCCGGCAATGAGCAGTTCTTC.

This chain connects TRBV7-2 to TRBJ2-2; D tentatively reads TRBD1 or TRBD2 (5 bases each). Per the germline V gene, CDR1 is SGHTA and CDR2 is FQGNSA. The CDR3 runs to 15 residues. The V end lost 0 bases, the J end lost 3 bases, and 8 bases lay between the germline ends. CDR3 coding DNA: TGTGCCAGCAGCTTAGCGGGGGTGGACACCGGGGAGCTGTTTTTT. It yields the protein CASSLAGVDTGELFF.

This chain uses TRBV5-4 with TRBJ2-7; D call uncertain. V lost 2 bases, J lost 4 bases, and 7 bases lay in between. Germline CDR1 and CDR2: SGHNT and YYREEE (reference sequence). The CDR3 loop spans 12 amino acids. CDR3 residues: CASSFSQYEQYF. Here the CDR3 DNA reads TGTGCCAGCAGCTTTTCCCAATACGAGCAGTACTTC.